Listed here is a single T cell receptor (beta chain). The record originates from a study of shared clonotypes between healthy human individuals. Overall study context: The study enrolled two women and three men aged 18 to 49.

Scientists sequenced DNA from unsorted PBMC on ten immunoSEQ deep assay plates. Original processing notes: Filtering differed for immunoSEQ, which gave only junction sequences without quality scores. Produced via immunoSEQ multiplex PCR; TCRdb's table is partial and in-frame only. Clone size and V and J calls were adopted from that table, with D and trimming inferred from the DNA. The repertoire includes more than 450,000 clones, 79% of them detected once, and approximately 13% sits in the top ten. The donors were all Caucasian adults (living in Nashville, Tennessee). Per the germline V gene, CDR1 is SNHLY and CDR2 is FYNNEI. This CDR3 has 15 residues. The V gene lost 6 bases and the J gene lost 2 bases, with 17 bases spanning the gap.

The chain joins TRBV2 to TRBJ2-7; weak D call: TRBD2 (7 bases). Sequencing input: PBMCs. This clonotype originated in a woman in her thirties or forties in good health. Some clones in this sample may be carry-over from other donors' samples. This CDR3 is CASRRQWGGPYEQYF. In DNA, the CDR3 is TGTGCCAGCAGACGCCAGTGGGGGGGCCCCTACGAGCAGTACTTC.